Below, 10 T cell receptor beta chains from the same sample are listed, as sequenced in a study of blood T cell repertoires in COVID-19. TCRdb keeps only in-frame clones here, not all; method: immunoSEQ multiplex PCR. The sample records 200,000 to 250,000 clones, more than 80% being singletons. Sequenced material: PBMCs or T cells enriched from blood (not recorded which). These receptors all come from a man aged 55-75 years who had recovered from COVID-19.

V and J are TRBV4-1 and TRBJ2-1, with unresolved D. From germline, CDR1 is MGHRA and CDR2 YSYEKL. V was shortened by 0 bases and J by 0 bases, with 15 bases between the two germline ends. CDR3 size: 18 residues. The CDR3 sequence is CASSQDRNRVFSYNEQFF. In nucleotides, the CDR3 is TGCGCCAGCAGCCAAGATCGAAATCGGGTTTTCTCCTACAATGAGCAGTTCTTC.

The V call is TRBV7-9, the J call TRBJ2-7; no clear D gene. This CDR3 region has 14 residues. The V end was cut by 5 bases, the J end by 5 bases, with 16 bases between. Per germline, CDR1 SEHNR and CDR2 FQNEAQ (reference sequence). CDR3 in DNA: TGTGCCAGCAGCCGGGTGTCGGAGTGGAACGAGCAGTACTTC. Its translation: CASSRVSEWNEQYF. Full variable domain (remainder filled in from reference TRBV7-9 and TRBJ2-7): DTGVSQNPRHKITKRGQNVTFRCDPISEHNRLYWYRQTLGQGPEFLTYFQNEAQLEKSRLLSDRFSAERPKGSFSTLEIQRTEQGDSAMYLCASSRVSEWNEQYFGPGTRLTVT.

The rearrangement links TRBV5-4 to TRBJ1-2; 8 bases agree with TRBD1. V dropped 0 bases and J dropped 4; count of bases not matched to a gene: 5. CDR3 size: 15 residues. Germline lookup yields CDR1 SGHNT and CDR2 YYREEE (reference sequence). The CDR3 protein is CASSLGTGPLYGYTF. As DNA, the CDR3 is TGTGCCAGCAGCTTGGGGACAGGGCCCCTCTATGGCTACACCTTC.

The chain couples TRBV2 to TRBJ1-6; 7 bases are shared with TRBD1. Germline loops: CDR1 SNHLY, CDR2 FYNNEI. V lost 3 bases and J lost 5; bases outside the gene matches: 4. The CDR3 spans 15 residues. CDR3 sequence reads: CASSDHRGDNSPLHF. The CDR3 nucleotides read TGTGCCAGCAGTGATCACAGGGGCGATAATTCACCCCTCCACTTT. The variable domain in full, completed from reference TRBV2 and TRBJ1-6, reads EPEVTQTPSHQVTQMGQEVILRCVPISNHLYFYWYRQILGQKVEFLVSFYNNEISEKSEIFDDQFSVERPDGSNFTLKIRSTKLEDSAMYFCASSDHRGDNSPLHFGNGTRLTVT.

This clone has only one observation. The J gene is TRBJ1-1, the V gene TRBV11-3; weak D call: TRBD1 (5 bases). Trimming removed 0 bases at V and 6 bases at J, with 17 bases between. Germline-derived CDR1 and CDR2 are SGHNT and YENEEA. The CDR3 consists of 16 residues. CDR3 nucleotides: TGTGCCAGCAGCTTAGACCACGGGCGCAGGGCGCCTGAAGCTTTCTTT. Its protein product is CASSLDHGRRAPEAFF.

Only one count was recorded for this clone. Here the CDR3 reads CASSYPFGGLNTEAFF. The CDR3 DNA sequence: TGTGCCAGCAGTTACCCCTTCGGGGGGCTGAACACTGAAGCTTTCTTT. V usage is TRBV6-2 or TRBV6-3 and J usage is TRBJ1-1, with a tentative D call TRBD1 (6 bases). Deletions cut 2 bases from V and 0 bases from J, with 13 bases between. Germline V gives CDR1 MNHEY, CDR2 SVGEGT. The CDR3 sequence is 16 residues long.

The chain has TRBV6-5 and TRBJ2-5; no definite D call. CDR3 length: 14 residues. The germline V gene has CDR1 MNHEY and CDR2 SVGAGI. The V gene lost 6 bases and the J gene lost 0 bases, with 11 bases spanning the gap. CDR3 bases: TGTGCCAGCAGCTATGATCATTACCAAGAGACCCAGTACTTC. As protein: CASSYDHYQETQYF.

This sequence joins TRBV11-3 and TRBJ2-1; TRBD1 agrees at 8 bases. The germline gives CDR1 SGHNT, CDR2 YENEEA. There are 14 residues in the CDR3. J lost 7 bases, V lost 2 bases, and 4 bases had no gene match. CDR3 in DNA: TGTGCCAGCAGCTTAATGACAGGGGTAAATGAGCAGTTCTTC. Translated, it gives CASSLMTGVNEQFF.

This sequence joins TRBV5-6 and TRBJ2-3, with D possibly being TRBD1 (6 bases). CDR1 and CDR2 (germline): SGHDT, YYEEEE. V lost 3 bases and J lost 0, with 11 bases in between. The CDR3 is made up of 15 amino acids. CDR3 DNA: TGTGCCAGCAGCTCAGGACAGTTGAGCACAGATACGCAGTATTTT. This codes for CASSSGQLSTDTQYF. Drawing the rest from reference TRBV5-6 and TRBJ2-3, the complete variable domain is DAGVTQSPTHLIKTRGQQVTLRCSPKSGHDTVSWYQQALGQGPQFIFQYYEEEERQRGNFPDRFSGHQFPNYSSELNVNALLLGDSALYLCASSSGQLSTDTQYFGPGTRLTVL.

The rearrangement links TRBV7-2 to TRBJ2-1, with D uncertain. Trimming cost V 5 bases and J 6 bases, with 11 bases left between them. This CDR3 is 13 amino acids long. The germline V gene encodes CDR1 SGHTA and CDR2 FQGNSA. This CDR3 reads CASSLRLRNEQFF. The DNA for the CDR3 is TGTGCCAGCAGCCTCAGACTCCGCAATGAGCAGTTCTTC. Variable domain in full (rest from reference TRBV7-2 and TRBJ2-1): GAGVSQSPSNKVTEKGKDVELRCDPISGHTALYWYRQSLGQGLEFLIYFQGNSAPDKSGLPSDRFSAERTGGSVSTLTIQRTQQEDSAVYLCASSLRLRNEQFFGPGTRLTVL.